The 14 T cell receptor beta chains presented below share a single source sample, sequenced in a study of OX40 agonist ivuxolimab in advanced cancers. Assay: immunoSEQ multiplex PCR; the TCRdb copy retains only in-frame clones and omits some. The sample has some 58,000 clones, approximately 91% seen once. The material sequenced was CD4+ or CD8+ T cells sorted from blood, taken in a trial of the OX40 agonist ivuxolimab. The origin of the receptors is an adult with an advanced solid tumor such as melanoma, head and neck, liver or kidney cancer.

J is TRBJ2-1 and V is TRBV18; D possibly matches TRBD1 or TRBD2 (5 bases each). The V end lost 3 bases, the J end lost 3 bases, and 15 bases lay between the germline ends. Germline V CDR1 and CDR2: KGHSH, LQKENI. The CDR3 is 16 residues long. As DNA, the CDR3 is TGTGCCAGCTCACCTATCCGGGACGGAGTCTACAATGAGCAGTTCTTC. Translation gives CASSPIRDGVYNEQFF.

The chain links TRBV30 to TRBJ2-3; 7 nucleotides agree with TRBD2. Trimming at V came to 7 bases and at J to 3 bases, leaving 4 bases not matched to a gene. Germline V gene sequence: CDR1 GTSNPN, CDR2 SVGIG (reference sequence). CDR3 length: 12 amino acids. The DNA for the CDR3 is TGTGCCTTTGGGAGGGGAACAGATACGCAGTATTTT. Its protein product is CAFGRGTDTQYF.

This rearrangement joins TRBV5-1 to TRBJ2-7; perhaps TRBD1 as D (6 bases). The germline CDR1 and CDR2 sequences are SGHRS and YFSETQ. This CDR3 has 15 amino acids. Trimming left V 0 bases short and J 0 bases short, with 10 bases between. Here the CDR3 DNA reads TGCGCCAGCAGCTTGGGGTACAGGGTCTCCTACGAGCAGTACTTC. As protein: CASSLGYRVSYEQYF.

The chain uses TRBV7-2 and TRBJ2-7; 7 bases are a match to TRBD2. This CDR3 spans 15 amino acids. Germline lookup yields CDR1 SGHTA and CDR2 FQGNSA. V gave up 5 bases and J gave up 0 bases; unmatched junction bases: 7. The CDR3 is CASSRPGLSSYEQYF. CDR3 bases: TGTGCCAGCAGCAGGCCGGGACTAAGCTCCTACGAGCAGTACTTC.

This clone was recorded a few times. The V gene is TRBV7-3, the J gene TRBJ2-5; D not certain. Germline-derived CDR1 and CDR2 are SGHTA and FQGTGA. V lost 5 bases and J 1 base, leaving 8 bases between the germline ends. The CDR3 runs to 13 residues. The CDR3: CASSRSPQETQYF. The CDR3 nucleotides are TGTGCCAGCAGCCGTTCCCCCCAAGAGACCCAGTACTTC.

CDR3 amino acids: CASRPLRGGYTF. CDR3 nucleotide sequence: TGTGCCAGCAGACCCCTCAGGGGTGGCTACACCTTC. The chain uses TRBV27 and TRBJ1-2; possible D gene TRBD1, 6 bases. V was shortened by 6 bases and J by 7 bases, with 12 bases between the two germline ends. Germline V gene data show CDR1 as MNHEY and CDR2 as SMNVEV (reference sequence). This CDR3 is 12 amino acids long.

The V and J genes are TRBV30 and TRBJ1-5; a possible D gene is TRBD1 (6 bases). CDR1 is GTSNPN, CDR2 SVGIG, per germline (reference sequence). This CDR3 is built from 14 residues. V was shortened by 2 bases and J by 3 bases, with 11 bases between the two germline ends. This CDR3 reads CAWSFGQNNQPQHF. The DNA of the CDR3 is TGTGCCTGGAGTTTTGGACAGAACAATCAGCCCCAGCATTTT.

This chain joins TRBV19 and TRBJ1-2, with D hard to call. This CDR3 spans 13 amino acids. V lost 6 bases, J lost 2 bases, and 10 bases lay in between. CDR1 and CDR2 (germline): LNHDA, SQIVND (reference sequence). CDR3 nucleotides: TGTGCCAGTAGGTTGGACGGGAACTATGGCTACACCTTC. Translated: CASRLDGNYGYTF.

The CDR3 region has the DNA TGCGCCAGCAGCCTTACAGAGTCTTCACCCCTCCACTTT. The encoded protein is CASSLTESSPLHF. The gene calls are TRBV5-1 and TRBJ1-6; no clear D gene. The germline V gene encodes CDR1 SGHRS and CDR2 YFSETQ. V lost 4 bases and J lost 9, with 11 bases in between. CDR3 size: 13 residues.

The chain links TRBV27 to TRBJ2-7; possibly TRBD1 or TRBD2 for D (5 bases each). Germline CDR1 MNHEY, CDR2 SMNVEV (reference sequence). Trimming cost V 4 bases and J 6 bases, with 25 bases left between them. CDR3 length: 17 residues. Written as DNA, the CDR3 is TGTGCCAGCAGTTCCGACGCCTCCGGGACGCTCGGCTCCGAGCAGTACTTC. Translation gives CASSSDASGTLGSEQYF.

This chain uses TRBV5-5 with TRBJ2-5, with TRBD2 as a possible D gene (5 bases). V lost 4 bases, J lost 5 bases, and 12 bases lay in between. Germline V gives CDR1 SGHKS, CDR2 YYEKEE (reference sequence). This CDR3 is 13 amino acids long. CDR3 in DNA: TGTGCCAGCAGCCCAGCCGGCGGGGAGACCCAGTACTTC. It specifies CASSPAGGETQYF.

DNA for the CDR3: TGCGCCAGCAGCTTGGCCCTTGGGACTAGCAACATTCAGTACTTC. This sequence encodes CASSLALGTSNIQYF. This chain connects TRBV5-1 to TRBJ2-4; the match to TRBD2 covers 9 bases. CDR3 length: 15 residues. Germline V CDR1 and CDR2: SGHRS, YFSETQ. V dropped 0 bases and J dropped 7; count of bases not matched to a gene: 5.

CDR3 coding DNA: TGTGCCAGCAGCCATGGAGGGATCAGGGAGACCCAGTACTTC. This translates into CASSHGGIRETQYF. The V and J genes are TRBV14 and TRBJ2-5, with D possibly being TRBD2 (6 bases). V was pared by 3 bases and J by 5 bases, with 13 bases between. The CDR3 has 14 residues. Germline CDR1 reads SGHDN; CDR2 reads FVKESK.

The chain joins TRBV29-1 to TRBJ1-2; D not certain. Trimming shortened V by 2 bases and J by 7 bases, and 8 bases separated the two germline ends. The CDR3 consists of 11 residues. The germline V gene has CDR1 SQVTM and CDR2 ANQGSEA. CDR3 nucleotides: TGCAGCGTTGAACCCCGATGTGGCTACACCTTC. It yields the protein CSVEPRCGYTF.